The 22 T cell receptor beta chains below were found in one sample sequenced in a study of Graves' ophthalmopathy and Graves' hyperthyroidism. As the template, RNA transcripts were used to amplify TCR beta CDR3 regions. RT-PCR was first run with HTBI primers, then multiplex PCR in a second round. TCRdb reanalysed the multiplex PCR reads using MiXCR and keeps one entry per CDR3 protein. There are about 150,000 distinct CDR3 sequences in the sample; over 35% occur only once, and around 5.8% lies in the top ten. The sample was peripheral blood. These receptors came from a woman between 40 and 50 years old with Graves' ophthalmopathy.

This clonotype was observed a few times. The V and J genes are TRBV12-3 or TRBV12-4 and TRBJ2-4, with D possibly being TRBD2 (5 bases). The CDR3 is 15 residues long. V was trimmed by 4 bases and J by 6 bases, leaving 16 bases between them. The CDR3 is CASSSSNSDPNIQYF. CDR3 sequence (DNA): TGTGCCAGCAGTTCCTCCAATAGCGATCCAAACATTCAGTACTTC.

This clonotype is a singleton in its sample. This rearrangement joins TRBV20-1 to TRBJ2-7; D is possibly TRBD1 or TRBD2 (7 bases each). CDR3 size: 14 residues. CDR1 is DFQATT and CDR2 is SNEGSKA in the germline V gene (reference sequence). Trimming cost V 4 bases and J 5 bases, with 18 bases left between them. The DNA for the CDR3 is TGCAGTGCTACGCCGACAGGGACTACTGACGAGCAGTACTTC. The encoded protein is CSATPTGTTDEQYF.

This clonotype was seen at least ten times. V and J are TRBV19 and TRBJ1-5; maybe TRBD1 (5 bases). CDR3 length equals 12 residues. CDR1 is LNHDA, CDR2 SQIVND, per germline (reference sequence). V lost 5 bases and J 6 bases, leaving 8 bases between the germline ends. The CDR3 region is CASSPGAQPQHF. The DNA for the CDR3 is TGTGCCAGTAGTCCCGGGGCTCAGCCCCAGCATTTT.

This clonotype has at least ten counts. The genes are TRBV6-1 and TRBJ1-2; D possibly corresponds to TRBD1 (5 bases). Looked up from germline, CDR1 is MNHNS and CDR2 is SASEGT. The CDR3 totals 11 residues. Trimming left V 6 bases short and J 6 bases short, with 8 bases between. CDR3 coding DNA: TGTGCCAGCAGCGACAGTAATGGCTACACCTTC. This gives the protein CASSDSNGYTF.

This clonotype came up many times. The gene calls are TRBV20-1 and TRBJ1-2; D may be TRBD1 (6 bases). Germline CDR1 reads DFQATT; CDR2 reads SNEGSKA (reference sequence). The ends were cut back, 1 base at V and 3 bases at J, with 18 bases in the middle. The CDR3 covers 16 residues. The CDR3 sequence: CSARATRQAHYYGYTF. The CDR3 nucleotides read TGCAGTGCTAGAGCGACCCGACAGGCGCACTACTATGGCTACACCTTC.

This clonotype has more than one count but fewer than ten. The chain combines TRBV28 with TRBJ2-7; 8 bases map to TRBD1. The V gene's germline CDR1 is MDHEN and CDR2 SYDVKM. V was clipped by 6 bases and J by 6 bases; unmatched bases: 13. The CDR3 length is 15 residues. Written as DNA, the CDR3 is TGTGCCAGCAGCCGATGGGACAGGACTCGAATCGAGCAGTACTTC. It translates to CASSRWDRTRIEQYF.

The chain carries TRBV6-1 and TRBJ2-5; 10 bases match TRBD2. CDR1 is MNHNS and CDR2 is SASEGT in the germline V gene. The CDR3 is 15 amino acids. The trim removed 5 bases at V and 0 bases at J, leaving 3 bases unmatched. The CDR3 DNA follows: TGTGCCAGCAGTCGCGGACTAGCGGACCAAGAGACCCAGTACTTC. This sequence encodes CASSRGLADQETQYF.

V gene TRBV12-3 or TRBV12-4 combines with J gene TRBJ2-5, with TRBD2 identical over 11 bases. The V segment lost 4 bases and the J segment 6 bases; nucleotides outside the gene matches: 7. CDR3 length equals 15 residues. The CDR3, as DNA: TGTGCCAGCAGTTACTCGGGACTAGCGGCTCAGACCCAGTACTTC. This translates into CASSYSGLAAQTQYF.

The chain carries TRBV7-8 and TRBJ1-1; D is unresolved. This CDR3 contains 12 residues. Germline CDR1 SGHVS, CDR2 FQNEAQ. Trimming removed 8 bases from V and 5 bases from J, with 12 bases in between. The CDR3 DNA sequence: TGTGCCAGCTCCGAAAGTGGTACTGAAGCTTTCTTT. It encodes CASSESGTEAFF.

This clonotype was counted once. CDR3 coding DNA: TGTGCCAGCGAGCGGGGCGATTCCTACGAGCAGTACTTC. This gives the protein CASERGDSYEQYF. The J gene is TRBJ2-7, the V gene TRBV28, with 7 bases fitting TRBD2. Per germline, CDR1 MDHEN and CDR2 SYDVKM. Trimming cost V 8 bases and J 1 base; bases outside gene matches: 5. The CDR3 has 13 amino acids.

This clonotype was seen repeatedly, ten times or more. The rearrangement uses TRBV10-3 and TRBJ1-6; D is unresolved. The V gene's germline CDR1 is ENHRY and CDR2 SYGVKD. There are 13 residues in the CDR3. Trimming removed 7 bases at V and 8 bases at J, with 12 bases between. Here the CDR3 DNA reads TGTGCCATCATGGGGAGCGGCCATTCACCCCTCCACTTT. The encoded protein is CAIMGSGHSPLHF.

In its sample, this clonotype was seen many times. The genes are TRBV19 and TRBJ1-1; the match to TRBD1 covers 9 bases. Germline V gives CDR1 LNHDA, CDR2 SQIVND (reference sequence). The CDR3 runs 15 residues. With 5 bases clipped from V and 4 bases from J, the junction kept 8 bases outside the gene matches. CDR3 sequence: CASSSRDRVFTEAFF. The CDR3 DNA follows: TGTGCCAGTAGTTCCCGGGACAGGGTATTCACTGAAGCTTTCTTT. The full variable domain, rest sourced from reference TRBV19 and TRBJ1-1, is DGGITQSPKYLFRKEGQNVTLSCEQNLNHDAMYWYRQDPGQGLRLIYYSQIVNDFQKGDIAEGYSVSREKKESFPLTVTSAQKNPTAFYLCASSSRDRVFTEAFFGQGTRLTVV.

The table lists this clonotype with many counts. The V call is TRBV20-1, the J call TRBJ1-3; the D gene is possibly TRBD1 (6 bases). CDR1 and CDR2 from the germline V gene are DFQATT and SNEGSKA (reference sequence). V lost 6 bases and J lost 2, with 17 bases in between. This CDR3 is built from 15 residues. CDR3 nucleotide sequence: TGCAGTGCGCCTCCCCAGGGGTACCCTGGAAACACCATATATTTT. Its translation is CSAPPQGYPGNTIYF.

This clonotype was observed at least ten times. This rearrangement joins TRBV4-1 to TRBJ2-4; D remains ambiguous. This CDR3 is 13 amino acids long. With 1 base removed from V and 15 bases from J, the gap between germline ends came to 16 bases. Germline values: CDR1 MGHRA, CDR2 YSYEKL. Here the CDR3 DNA reads TGCGCCAGCAGCCAAGTCATGGCCCCAAAGCCGTACTTC. Its translation: CASSQVMAPKPYF.

This chain joins TRBV2 and TRBJ2-7; TRBD1 might be the D (5 bases). This CDR3 has 16 amino acids. The ends were cut back, 1 base at V and 3 bases at J, with 16 bases in the middle. From germline, CDR1 is SNHLY and CDR2 FYNNEI. CDR3 sequence reads: CASSEGQGAPIYEQYF. The CDR3 nucleotides are TGTGCCAGCAGTGAAGGTCAGGGCGCACCAATCTACGAGCAGTACTTC.

This rearrangement joins TRBV6-1 to TRBJ1-5; tentatively, D is TRBD1 (5 bases). Germline assignment: CDR1 MNHNS and CDR2 SASEGT. V lost 5 bases and J 4 bases, leaving 15 bases between the germline ends. This CDR3 spans 15 amino acids. The CDR3 is CASSPGDGLNQPQHF. The CDR3 DNA follows: TGTGCCAGCAGTCCCGGGGACGGGTTGAATCAGCCCCAGCATTTT.

The rearrangement uses TRBV12-3 or TRBV12-4 and TRBJ2-7; 9 nucleotides align to TRBD1. V shed 10 bases, J shed 2 bases, and the junction held 12 bases outside the gene matches. The CDR3 is 15 residues long. The CDR3 spells CANQAGQGMTYEQYF. The CDR3 DNA is TGTGCCAACCAAGCGGGACAGGGTATGACCTACGAGCAGTACTTC.

This chain's CDR3 is CASEDGADYGYTF. CDR3 coding DNA: TGTGCCAGCGAAGACGGGGCAGACTATGGCTACACCTTC. V usage is TRBV12-3 or TRBV12-4 and J usage is TRBJ1-2; D possibly corresponds to TRBD1 (5 bases). Trimming removed 8 bases at V and 3 bases at J, with 13 bases between. The CDR3 covers 13 residues.

This clonotype was counted between two and nine times. V usage is TRBV28 and J usage is TRBJ2-7; unclear D gene. V was shortened by 6 bases and J by 11 bases, with 20 bases between the two germline ends. The CDR3 totals 13 residues. The germline gives CDR1 MDHEN, CDR2 SYDVKM. The CDR3 spells CASSPFYGLEEYF. The CDR3 DNA sequence: TGTGCCAGCAGCCCTTTTTACGGTCTAGAAGAGTACTTC.

The rearrangement uses TRBV24-1 and TRBJ1-2; D is undetermined. The CDR3 is made up of 14 amino acids. Per germline, CDR1 KGHDR and CDR2 SFDVKD. The ends were cut back, 4 bases at V and 2 bases at J, with 10 bases in the middle. CDR3 DNA: TGTGCCACCAGTGAGAGCAGTTCGAACTATGGCTACACCTTC. Its protein product is CATSESSSNYGYTF.

Many counts were recorded for this clonotype. This rearrangement joins TRBV30 to TRBJ1-2; D gene uncertain. Trimming cost V 0 bases and J 5 bases, with 7 bases left between them. This CDR3 has 12 residues. Germline values: CDR1 GTSNPN, CDR2 SVGIG (reference sequence). CDR3 DNA: TGTGCCTGGAGTGTAACGGGATATGGCTACACCTTC. Amino acid sequence: CAWSVTGYGYTF.

In this sample, this clonotype turned up many times. V and J are TRBV30 and TRBJ2-7; 8 nucleotides match TRBD2. Germline assignment: CDR1 GTSNPN and CDR2 SVGIG (reference sequence). This CDR3 contains 16 residues. V gave up 3 bases and J gave up 2 bases; unmatched junction bases: 12. CDR3 in DNA: TGTGCCTGGAGCCCTAGCGGGCACCCAGGGGCCTACGAGCAGTACTTC. Protein sequence: CAWSPSGHPGAYEQYF. The variable domain in full, with the rest retrieved from reference TRBV30 and TRBJ2-7, is SQTIHQWPATLVQPVGSPLSLECTVEGTSNPNLYWYRQAAGRGLQLLFYSVGIGQISSEVPQNLSASRPQDRQFILSSKKLLLSDSGFYLCAWSPSGHPGAYEQYFGPGTRLTVT.